The sequence of this TCR beta chain was determined in a study of blood T cell repertoires in COVID-19. Study background: The United States, Italy and Spain were the sources of the acute and convalescent COVID-19 samples.

The CDR3 totals 15 residues. The germline gives CDR1 SGHRS, CDR2 YFSETQ. V was clipped by 5 bases and J by 0 bases, with 12 bases between them. Only in-frame clones appear in the TCRdb table, and some are missing; sequencing was by immunoSEQ multiplex PCR. Of tens of thousands of clones listed, 82% are singletons. This chain uses TRBV5-1 with TRBJ1-3; TRBD1 is a possible D gene (5 bases). Sequenced material: peripheral blood. The sequence came from a human donor in a cohort sampled during active COVID-19. The CDR3 nucleotides read TGCGCCAGCAGGGGCACAGGAATCTCTGGAAACACCATATATTTT. Translated, it gives CASRGTGISGNTIYF.